A selection of T cell receptor beta chains follows, all from one sample in a study of identifying expanded T cells in peripheral blood. Measured with immunoSEQ multiplex PCR; TCRdb has only the in-frame clones, and not every one. The profile shows under 90,000 clones, 70% to 90% of them singletons. Material: blood. These receptors were obtained from a person aged 18 to 70 in good health. Each CDR3 is given with its conserved first and last residue. D genes are given only for firm matches. Only part of the rows carry a size: once, few, many, or a class if the clone is expanded.

d_call	v_call	j_call	clone_size	cdr3_nt	cdr3_aa
-	TRBV7-2	TRBJ2-5	-	TGTGCCAGCAGCTTAGGAATAGGGCGCGAGACCCAGTACTTC	CASSLGIGRETQYF
-	TRBV2	TRBJ1-1	-	TGTGCCACGGGAAGGGAGGGGACTGAAGCTTTCTTT	CATGREGTEAFF
-	TRBV14	TRBJ2-3	-	TGTGCCAGCAGCCAAGCCAACCCTAGCGGAAGGGGGGGAGATACGCAGTATTTT	CASSQANPSGRGGDTQYF
-	TRBV29-1	TRBJ1-5	-	TGCAGCGGCGGGGGGGGCGGGGACAATCAGCCCCAGCATTTT	CSGGGGGDNQPQHF
-	TRBV6-5	TRBJ2-7	-	TGTGCCAGCAGTTACGGGGCGGGCGAGCAGTACTTC	CASSYGAGEQYF
TRBD1	TRBV28	TRBJ1-5	-	TGTGCCAGCAGTAAACCGTGGGACAGGGAAGGGAGCAATCAGCCCCAGCATTTT	CASSKPWDREGSNQPQHF
-	TRBV15	TRBJ1-2	-	TGTGCCACCAGCAGAGGGCTCGGGGGGGCGGCTGGCTACACCTTC	CATSRGLGGAAGYTF
TRBD2	TRBV13	TRBJ2-1	few	TGTGCCAGCAGCTTAGCGGGGGGGCAATACAATGAGCAGTTCTTC	CASSLAGGQYNEQFF
-	TRBV2	TRBJ2-1	-	TGTGCCAGCAGTGAGGAGGGATCCTACAATGAGCAGTTCTTC	CASSEEGSYNEQFF
-	TRBV19	TRBJ1-5	-	TGTGCCAGTAGTATAGTTTCCGGGACAACCAATCAGCCCCAGCATTTT	CASSIVSGTTNQPQHF
TRBD1	TRBV5-1	TRBJ1-1	-	TGCGCCAGCAGCGAACACAGGGGCATGAACACTGAAGCTTTCTTT	CASSEHRGMNTEAFF
-	TRBV19	TRBJ1-5	once	TGTGCCAGTAGTATAACGTTGAGCGATCAGCCCCAGCATTTT	CASSITLSDQPQHF
TRBD1	TRBV27	TRBJ1-1	-	TGTGCCAGCAGTAACAGGCCGGACAGGGGAGATTCAACGGCTTTCTTT	CASSNRPDRGDSTAFF
TRBD2	TRBV4-1	TRBJ2-7	-	TGCGCCAGCAGCCAAGAGTCGGGAGGTGCCTACGAGCAGTACTTC	CASSQESGGAYEQYF
-	TRBV28	TRBJ2-1	-	TGTGCCAGCAGTTGGGGGTCTAACAATGAGCAGTTCTTC	CASSWGSNNEQFF
-	TRBV6-1	TRBJ1-5	once	TGTGCCAGCAGGCCCGGGGGGCCTAGCAATCAGCCCCAGCATTTT	CASRPGGPSNQPQHF
TRBD1	TRBV6-4	TRBJ1-2	-	TGTGCCAGCAGCTCGGGACAGACCTACTATGGCTACACCTTC	CASSSGQTYYGYTF
-	TRBV18	TRBJ1-2	-	TGTGCCAGCTCCAAAGGGTTCGGAGCGGACTATGGCTACACCTTC	CASSKGFGADYGYTF
TRBD1	TRBV4-1	TRBJ1-2	-	TGCGCCAGCAGCCAACCTGACAGGGACACCTATGGCTACACCTTC	CASSQPDRDTYGYTF
-	TRBV6-6	TRBJ1-3	-	TGTGCCAGCAGTTTTACATCGGGACCTGGAAACACCATATATTTT	CASSFTSGPGNTIYF
TRBD2	TRBV18	TRBJ2-1	-	TGTGCCAGCTCACCAGGCGGGACTAGCGGGAAAGTCTCCTACAATGAGCAGTTCTTC	CASSPGGTSGKVSYNEQFF
TRBD1	TRBV7-2	TRBJ1-1	-	TGTGCCAGCAGCCCAAGGACAGGGGGCAATGAAGCTTTCTTT	CASSPRTGGNEAFF
-	TRBV27	TRBJ1-2	-	TGTGCCAGCAGTTCCGGCTATGGCTACACCTTC	CASSSGYGYTF
TRBD2	TRBV7-6	TRBJ2-4	few	TGTGCCAGCAGCCAGGGACTAGCGGGGACCCCGGTTCAGTTC	CASSQGLAGTPVQF
-	TRBV19	TRBJ2-3	-	TGTGCCAGTAGTATTGCGCCTACTGAAGTGAATAGGCAGTATTTT	CASSIAPTEVNRQYF
-	TRBV5-1	TRBJ1-1	-	TGCGCCAGCAGCTTGGTTGGGGGGCGTGTGGACACTGAAGCTTCCTTT	CASSLVGGRVDTEASF
TRBD1	TRBV30	TRBJ1-1	-	TGTGCCTGGACACCGGGACAGCCGAACACTGAAGCTTTCTTT	CAWTPGQPNTEAFF
-	TRBV7-2	TRBJ1-1	-	TGTGCCAGCAGCTCCGTAGGGGTCAACACTGAAGCTTTCTTT	CASSSVGVNTEAFF
TRBD1	TRBV10-3	TRBJ2-1	-	TGTGCCATCGGGGGACAGGGGAACTACAATGAGCAGTTCTTC	CAIGGQGNYNEQFF
TRBD2	TRBV7-2	TRBJ2-1	-	TGTGCCAGCAGCCCCGAAGCGGGACGTGAGCAGTTCTTC	CASSPEAGREQFF
-	TRBV6-1	TRBJ2-7	-	TGTGCCAGCAGCTCAGGGATAGGCGAGCAGTACTTC	CASSSGIGEQYF
-	TRBV6-4	TRBJ2-2	-	TGTGCCAGCAGTGATTTGGCGGGAAACTTTGTGAACACCGGGGAGCTGTTTTTT	CASSDLAGNFVNTGELFF
-	TRBV15	TRBJ2-5	-	TGTGCCACCAGCAGAGACGGACGCGGTCAAGAGACCCAGTACTTC	CATSRDGRGQETQYF